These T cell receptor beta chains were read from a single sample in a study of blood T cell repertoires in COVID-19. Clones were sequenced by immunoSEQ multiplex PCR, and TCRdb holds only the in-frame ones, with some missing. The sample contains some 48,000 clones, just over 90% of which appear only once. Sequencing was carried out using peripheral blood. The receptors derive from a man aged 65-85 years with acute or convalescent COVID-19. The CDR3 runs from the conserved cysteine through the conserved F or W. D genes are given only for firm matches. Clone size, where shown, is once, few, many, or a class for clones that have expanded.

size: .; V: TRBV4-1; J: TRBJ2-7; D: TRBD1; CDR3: CASSQGQGAYEQYF; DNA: TGCGCCAGCAGCCAGGGACAGGGAGCCTACGAGCAGTACTTC
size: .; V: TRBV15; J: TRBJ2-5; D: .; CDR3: CATSRATERETQYF; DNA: TGTGCCACCAGCAGGGCGACGGAGAGAGAGACCCAGTACTTC
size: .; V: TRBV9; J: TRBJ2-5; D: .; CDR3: CASSGGGAQETQYF; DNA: TGTGCCAGCAGCGGAGGGGGGGCTCAAGAGACCCAGTACTTC
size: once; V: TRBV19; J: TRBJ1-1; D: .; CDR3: CASSRTYYLGEAFF; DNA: TGTGCCAGTAGTCGGACATACTATTTAGGGGAAGCTTTCTTT
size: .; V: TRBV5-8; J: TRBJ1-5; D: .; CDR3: CASSSTPTAKFSNQPQHF; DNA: TGTGCCAGCAGCTCCACCCCGACAGCCAAATTTAGCAATCAGCCCCAGCATTTT
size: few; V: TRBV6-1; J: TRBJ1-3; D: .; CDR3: CASSESTGTATRAGNTIYF; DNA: TGTGCCAGCAGTGAATCCACCGGGACTGCAACAAGGGCCGGAAACACCATATATTTT
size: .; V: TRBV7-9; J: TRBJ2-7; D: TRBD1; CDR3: CASSALGYRGQGASYEQYF; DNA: TGTGCCAGCAGCGCCCTAGGATACAGAGGACAGGGGGCCTCCTACGAGCAGTACTTC
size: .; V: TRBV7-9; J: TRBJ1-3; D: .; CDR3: CASSFPRVQAGNTIYF; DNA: TGTGCCAGCAGCTTCCCCAGGGTACAAGCTGGAAACACCATATATTTT
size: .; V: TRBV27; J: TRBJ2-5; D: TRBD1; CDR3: CASSLEQGVETQYF; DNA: TGTGCCAGCAGTCTCGAGCAGGGGGTAGAGACCCAGTACTTC
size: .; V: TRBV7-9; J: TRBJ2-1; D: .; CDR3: CASSLIRSGLYNEQFF; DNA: TGTGCCAGCAGCTTAATACGATCTGGACTCTACAATGAGCAGTTCTTC
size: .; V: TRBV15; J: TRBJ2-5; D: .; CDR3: CAASYSDQETQYF; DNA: TGTGCCGCTTCCTACTCCGACCAAGAGACCCAGTACTTC
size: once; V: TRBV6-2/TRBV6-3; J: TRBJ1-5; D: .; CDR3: CASSYSGRINQPQHF; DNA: TGTGCCAGCAGTTACTCGGGCAGGATCAATCAGCCCCAGCATTTT
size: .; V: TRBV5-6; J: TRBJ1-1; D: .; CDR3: CASRIPGGAEAFF; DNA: TGTGCCAGCAGAATCCCCGGGGGAGCTGAAGCTTTCTTT
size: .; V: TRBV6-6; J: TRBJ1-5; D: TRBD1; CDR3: CASSYTDRSNQPQHF; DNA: TGTGCCAGCAGTTACACGGACAGGAGCAATCAGCCCCAGCATTTT
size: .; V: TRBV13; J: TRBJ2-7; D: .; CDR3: CASSQRETGENEQYF; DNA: TGTGCCAGCAGCCAGAGGGAGACCGGCGAAAACGAGCAGTACTTC
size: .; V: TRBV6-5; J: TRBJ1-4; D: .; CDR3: CASSWGRGGEKLFF; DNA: TGTGCCAGCAGTTGGGGGCGAGGTGGTGAAAAACTGTTTTTT
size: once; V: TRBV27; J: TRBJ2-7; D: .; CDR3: CASSLTSGQSSEQYF; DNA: TGTGCCAGCAGTTTAACATCAGGGCAAAGTAGCGAGCAGTACTTC
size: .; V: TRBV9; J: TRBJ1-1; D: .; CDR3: CASSADSNTEAFF; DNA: TGTGCCAGCAGCGCGGACAGTAACACTGAAGCTTTCTTT
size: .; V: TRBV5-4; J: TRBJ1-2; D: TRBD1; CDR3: CASSQDRGYGYTF; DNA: TGTGCCAGCAGTCAGGACAGGGGCTATGGCTACACCTTC
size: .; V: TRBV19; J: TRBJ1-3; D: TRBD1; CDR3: CASSGDSSSGNTIYF; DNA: TGTGCCAGTAGTGGGGACAGTTCCTCTGGAAACACCATATATTTT
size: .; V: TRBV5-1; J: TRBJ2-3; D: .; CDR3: CASSLDGGYPHTQYF; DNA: TGCGCCAGCAGCTTGGATGGGGGGTACCCGCATACGCAGTATTTT
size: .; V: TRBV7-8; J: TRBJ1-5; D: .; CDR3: CASSTTEINQPQHF; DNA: TGTGCCAGCAGTACGACAGAGATCAATCAGCCCCAGCATTTT
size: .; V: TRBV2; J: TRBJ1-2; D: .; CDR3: CASTWTQNYGYTF; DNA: TGTGCCAGCACCTGGACTCAGAACTATGGCTACACCTTC
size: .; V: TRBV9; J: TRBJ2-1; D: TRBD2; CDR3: CASSVAGSGGPPYNEQFF; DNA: TGTGCCAGCAGCGTAGCTGGTAGCGGGGGGCCCCCCTACAATGAGCAGTTCTTC
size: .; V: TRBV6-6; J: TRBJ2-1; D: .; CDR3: CASSYTLAREYNEQFF; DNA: TGTGCCAGCAGTTACACCCTAGCGAGAGAATACAATGAGCAGTTCTTC
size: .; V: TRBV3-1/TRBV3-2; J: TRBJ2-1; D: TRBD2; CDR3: CASSQGQAGGWHEQFF; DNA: TGTGCCAGCAGCCAAGGGCAAGCGGGGGGTTGGCATGAGCAGTTCTTC
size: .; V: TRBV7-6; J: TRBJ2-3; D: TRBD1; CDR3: CASSPTGGTTDTQYF; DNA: TGTGCCAGCAGCCCGACAGGGGGAACGACAGATACGCAGTATTTT
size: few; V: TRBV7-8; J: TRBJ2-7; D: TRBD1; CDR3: CASSRMAGRGRREQYF; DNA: TGTGCCAGCAGCCGAATGGCCGGCAGGGGGCGAAGAGAGCAGTACTTC
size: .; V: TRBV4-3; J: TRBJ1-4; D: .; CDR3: CASSYGGNEKLFF; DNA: TGCGCCAGCAGCTACGGGGGGAACGAAAAACTGTTTTTT
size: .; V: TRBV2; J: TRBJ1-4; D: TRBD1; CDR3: CASSRRQGASEKLFF; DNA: TGTGCCAGCAGTCGACGACAGGGGGCGAGTGAAAAACTGTTTTTT
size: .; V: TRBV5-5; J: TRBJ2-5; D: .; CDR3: CASSKRGGQGSQETQYF; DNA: TGTGCCAGCAGTAAGCGGGGGGGACAGGGTAGTCAAGAGACCCAGTACTTC
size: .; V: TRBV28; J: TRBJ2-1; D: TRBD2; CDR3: CASSLEESSGGALEQFF; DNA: TGTGCCAGCAGTTTAGAGGAATCTAGCGGGGGGGCCCTTGAGCAGTTCTTC
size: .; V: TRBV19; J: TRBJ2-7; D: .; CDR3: CASSMGQGLYEQYF; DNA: TGTGCCAGTAGTATGGGGCAGGGACTCTACGAGCAGTACTTC
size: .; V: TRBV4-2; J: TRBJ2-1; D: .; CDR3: CASSQAWGSGDLRREQFF; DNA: TGTGCCAGCAGCCAAGCCTGGGGTTCTGGGGATCTACGGAGGGAGCAGTTCTTC
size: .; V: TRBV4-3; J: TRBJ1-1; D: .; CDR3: CASSQGRGFNTEAFF; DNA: TGCGCCAGCAGCCAAGGCCGAGGATTTAACACTGAAGCTTTCTTT
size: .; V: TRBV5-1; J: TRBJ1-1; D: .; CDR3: CASSLLPGNLNTEAFF; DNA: TGCGCCAGCAGCTTGTTACCAGGGAACCTAAACACTGAAGCTTTCTTT
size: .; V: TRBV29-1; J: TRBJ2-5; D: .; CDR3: CSVASAGGETQYF; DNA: TGCAGCGTTGCGAGCGCAGGCGGGGAGACCCAGTACTTC
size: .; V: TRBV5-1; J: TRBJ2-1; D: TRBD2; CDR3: CASSLATSGGNEQFF; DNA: TGCGCCAGCAGCTTGGCCACTAGCGGGGGTAATGAGCAGTTCTTC
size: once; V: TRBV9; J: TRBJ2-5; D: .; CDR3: CASSVGLTSRETQYF; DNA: TGTGCCAGCAGCGTAGGGCTGACTAGTAGAGAGACCCAGTACTTC
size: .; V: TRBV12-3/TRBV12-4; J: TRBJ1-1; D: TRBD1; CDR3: CASSWDRNTEAFF; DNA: TGTGCCAGCAGTTGGGACAGGAACACTGAAGCTTTCTTT
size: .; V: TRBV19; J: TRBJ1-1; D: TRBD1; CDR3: CASSLLRWDRAVEAFF; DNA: TGTGCCAGTAGTCTCCTCCGATGGGACAGGGCGGTTGAAGCTTTCTTT
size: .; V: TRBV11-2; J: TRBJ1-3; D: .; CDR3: CASSTGHLLGNTIYF; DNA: TGTGCCAGCAGCACGGGACACCTACTTGGAAACACCATATATTTT
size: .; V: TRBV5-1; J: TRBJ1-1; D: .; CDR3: CASSSTGNTEAFF; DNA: TGCGCCAGCAGCTCGACAGGGAACACTGAAGCTTTCTTT
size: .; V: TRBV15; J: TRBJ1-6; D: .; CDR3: CATSNSRGDNSPLHF; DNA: TGTGCCACCAGCAATTCCAGGGGCGATAATTCACCCCTCCACTTT
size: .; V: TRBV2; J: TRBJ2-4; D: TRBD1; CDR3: CASSEMAGGWNIQYF; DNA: TGTGCCAGCAGTGAAATGGCAGGGGGCTGGAACATTCAGTACTTC
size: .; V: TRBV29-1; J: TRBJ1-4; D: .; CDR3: CSVRFTQNEKLFF; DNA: TGCAGCGTTCGGTTTACGCAAAATGAAAAACTGTTTTTT